The 2 T cell receptor beta chains listed next were all sequenced from one sample in a study of blood T cell repertoires in COVID-19. Method: immunoSEQ multiplex PCR; TCRdb's copy keeps in-frame clones and lacks some. Of about 160,000 clones listed, roughly 90% are singletons. Input material: PBMCs or T cells enriched from blood (not recorded which). These receptors came from a woman in her 50s who had recovered from COVID-19.

Concerning this clone itself: At one end the junction does not follow the germline gene, possibly because of a read error. This chain uses TRBV27 with TRBJ2-5; maybe TRBD1 (6 bases). The CDR3 totals 13 residues. The germline CDR1 and CDR2 sequences are MNHEY and SMNVEV (reference sequence). CDR3 amino acids: CASSPDSEETQYF. Written as DNA, the CDR3 is TGTGCCAGCAGTCCGGACAGTGAAGAAACCCAGTACTTC.

This chain links TRBV5-1 with TRBJ2-5, with a tentative D call TRBD1 (6 bases). Per germline, CDR1 SGHRS and CDR2 YFSETQ. Between the trimmed V and J ends, which lost 4 bases and 5 bases, there was a span of 18 bases. This CDR3 has 15 amino acids. In nucleotides, the CDR3 is TGCGCCAGCAGCGTCCCGGGACACTCTTTTGAGACCCAGTACTTC. It translates to CASSVPGHSFETQYF.